The 24 T cell receptor beta chains reported below all come from one sample, sequenced in a study of blood T cell repertoires in COVID-19. TCRdb's copy holds only in-frame clones and misses some; the assay was immunoSEQ multiplex PCR. The sample records almost 90,000 clones, less than 95% being singletons. Sequenced: peripheral blood. The origin of the receptors is a man younger than 30 with COVID-19, enrolled during active disease.

A remark on this clone: Other DNA sequences within the sample encode an identical CDR3. This chain uses TRBV3-1 (or the pseudogene TRBV3-2) with TRBJ2-7, with 10 bases matching TRBD2. V was clipped by 4 bases and J by 3 bases; unmatched bases: 3. The CDR3 is made up of 14 amino acids. Germline CDR1 reads LGHDT; CDR2 reads YNNKEL (reference sequence). The CDR3 sequence is CASSRLAGVYEQYF. The CDR3 DNA is TGTGCCAGCAGCCGCCTAGCGGGAGTCTACGAGCAGTACTTC.

The V and J genes are TRBV25-1 and TRBJ1-6; the D gene is possibly TRBD1 (5 bases). Germline V gene lookup returns CDR1 MGHDK and CDR2 SYGVNS. The ends were cut back, 2 bases at V and 7 bases at J, with 15 bases in the middle. The CDR3 length is 16 residues. CDR3 in DNA: TGTGCCAGCAGTGAACACGGGTTGGGGGGAAATTCACCCCTCCACTTT. Amino acids: CASSEHGLGGNSPLHF. Drawing the rest from reference TRBV25-1 and TRBJ1-6, the complete variable domain is EADIYQTPRYLVIGTGKKITLECSQTMGHDKMYWYQQDPGMELHLIHYSYGVNSTEKGDLSSESTVSRIRTEHFPLTLESARPSHTSQYLCASSEHGLGGNSPLHFGNGTRLTVT.

The chain uses TRBV5-1 and TRBJ2-7, with a weak D call TRBD1 (5 bases). The CDR3 is made up of 13 amino acids. Trimming took off 0 bases at V and 5 bases at J, with 9 bases between the two ends. Germline V gene data show CDR1 as SGHRS and CDR2 as YFSETQ. The CDR3 DNA follows: TGCGCCAGCAGCTTGGGGGGCGCGGACGAGCAGTACTTC. It translates to CASSLGGADEQYF.

CDR3 protein: CASKQQGTGANVLTF. The CDR3 DNA reads as TGCGCCAGCAAACAGCAGGGGACTGGGGCCAACGTCCTGACTTTC. The rearrangement links TRBV5-1 to TRBJ2-6; tentative D call: TRBD1 (6 bases). The CDR3 consists of 15 residues. V lost 6 bases, J lost 2 bases, and 12 bases lay in between. Germline V gives CDR1 SGHRS, CDR2 YFSETQ.

The rearrangement links TRBV11-2 to TRBJ2-5; 14 bases agree with TRBD2. Germline-derived CDR1 and CDR2 are SGHAT and FQNNGV. V shed 4 bases, J shed 7 bases, and the junction held 5 bases outside the gene matches. The CDR3 is made up of 15 amino acids. The CDR3 region is CASSYGTSGSMTQYF. CDR3 nucleotide sequence: TGTGCCAGCAGCTATGGGACTAGCGGGAGTATGACCCAGTACTTC.

V usage is TRBV19 and J usage is TRBJ2-2, with D possibly being TRBD2 (6 bases). Trimming took off 7 bases at V and 4 bases at J, with 13 bases between the two ends. CDR3 length: 14 residues. CDR1 LNHDA and CDR2 SQIVND come from the germline V gene (reference sequence). The CDR3 reads CASTGTAGTGELFF. The CDR3 DNA reads TGTGCCAGTACCGGGACTGCGGGCACCGGGGAGCTGTTTTTT.

The chain is built from TRBV27 and TRBJ2-7; the D is unclear. Trimming pared 5 bases from V and 4 bases from J, leaving 15 bases between. The length of the CDR3 is 14 residues. Germline CDR1 MNHEY, CDR2 SMNVEV (reference sequence). CDR3 region: CASSLGGTQYEQYF. CDR3 in DNA: TGTGCCAGCAGTCTTGGCGGAACACAATACGAGCAGTACTTC.

The chain carries TRBV27 and TRBJ1-6, with D maybe TRBD1 (5 bases). CDR1 and CDR2 from the germline V gene are MNHEY and SMNVEV (reference sequence). Trimming removed 2 bases at V and 7 bases at J, with 9 bases between. The CDR3 runs to 14 residues. CDR3 region: CASSLIHRNSPLHF. The DNA of the CDR3 is TGTGCCAGCAGTTTAATACACAGGAATTCACCCCTCCACTTT.

V and J are TRBV18 and TRBJ2-3, with TRBD1 matching 7 bases. Germline CDR1 and CDR2: KGHSH and LQKENI. The CDR3 totals 13 residues. The V gene end was trimmed by 5 bases and the J gene end by 4 bases; junction bases not matched to a gene: 3. The CDR3 nucleotides are TGTGCCAGCTCAGACAGGGTCGCAGATACGCAGTATTTT. Amino acid sequence: CASSDRVADTQYF.

The V call is TRBV6-5, the J call TRBJ2-2, with 10 bases aligning to TRBD2. CDR3 length: 16 residues. CDR1 is MNHEY, CDR2 SVGAGI, per germline. V lost 4 bases, J lost 6 bases, and 8 bases stayed unmatched. CDR3: CASSSLPGLASGELFF. Here the CDR3 DNA reads TGTGCCAGCAGTTCCCTACCGGGACTAGCGTCCGGGGAGCTGTTTTTT.

The chain couples TRBV3-1 (or the pseudogene TRBV3-2) to TRBJ2-7, with 11 bases fitting TRBD2. Germline V lookup: CDR1 LGHDT, CDR2 YNNKEL (reference sequence). This CDR3 region has 12 residues. The V gene end was trimmed by 8 bases and the J gene end by 3 bases; junction bases not matched to a gene: 0. The CDR3 DNA reads as TGTGCCAGCGGGACTAGCGGCTACGAGCAGTACTTC. It yields the protein CASGTSGYEQYF.

With regard to this clone: Compared with germline, one end of the junction differs, possibly owing to a read error. This chain links TRBV19 with TRBJ2-7; no definite D call. CDR1 is LNHDA and CDR2 is SQIVND in the germline V gene (reference sequence). The CDR3 has 9 amino acids. In DNA, the CDR3 is TGTGCCAGTAGCCCACCAGGTCTCTGG. Protein sequence: CASSPPGLW.

The chain links TRBV21-1 to TRBJ2-2; the table's TRBD1 call for D was not verified on the DNA. TRBV21-1 is marked as a pseudogene. This CDR3 is built from 18 residues. The CDR3 coding sequence is TGTGCCAGCAGCACCCGGGACAGGGAAAAACCCAGCACCGGGGAGCTGTTTTTT. Residues: CASSTRDREKPSTGELFF.

This clone was detected once. This sequence joins TRBV10-3 and TRBJ2-2; D might be TRBD1 (7 bases). V was shortened by 4 bases and J by 3 bases, with 9 bases between the two germline ends. The CDR3 has 14 residues. CDR1 and CDR2 (germline): ENHRY, SYGVKD. In DNA, the CDR3 is TGTGCCATCAGTGTCAGGGGGGACACCGGGGAGCTGTTTTTT. Residues: CAISVRGDTGELFF.

The chain employs TRBV7-3 and TRBJ2-7; D is unresolved. CDR3 length equals 14 residues. Germline values: CDR1 SGHTA, CDR2 FQGTGA. The V end was cut by 6 bases, the J end by 2 bases, with 14 bases between. CDR3: CASSSYSITYEQYF. CDR3 DNA: TGTGCCAGCAGTTCATACAGCATTACCTACGAGCAGTACTTC. The full variable domain, completed using reference TRBV7-3 and TRBJ2-7, is GAGVSQTPSNKVTEKGKYVELRCDPISGHTALYWYRQSLGQGPEFLIYFQGTGAADDSGLPNDRFFAVRPEGSVSTLKIQRTERGDSAVYLCASSSYSITYEQYFGPGTRLTVT.

This clone came up once. The J gene is TRBJ2-7, the V gene TRBV13, with D possibly TRBD2 on 6 matching bases. The germline gives CDR1 PRHDT, CDR2 FYEKMQ (reference sequence). Trimming cost V 5 bases and J 3 bases, with 8 bases left between them. This CDR3 spans 12 amino acids. This CDR3 is CASSAGRYEQYF. The CDR3 nucleotides are TGTGCCAGCAGCGCGGGACGCTACGAGCAGTACTTC.

The J gene is TRBJ2-7, the V gene TRBV14; TRBD1 aligns across 11 bases. The CDR3 spans 16 residues. Germline V gene sequence: CDR1 SGHDN, CDR2 FVKESK. J lost 7 bases, V lost 6 bases, and 14 bases had no gene match. The DNA for the CDR3 is TGTGCCAGCAGTCGTTCCGGGACAGGGGGAGCGAGGGAGCAGTACTTC. Its protein product is CASSRSGTGGAREQYF.

This chain joins TRBV5-5 and TRBJ1-2, with a tentative D call TRBD1 (5 bases). Germline CDR1 reads SGHKS; CDR2 reads YYEKEE (reference sequence). Trimming took 4 bases from V and 5 from J, leaving 21 bases between them. The CDR3 runs 16 residues. CDR3: CASSPEGSPGLYGYTF. The DNA for the CDR3 is TGTGCCAGCAGCCCGGAGGGTTCCCCGGGGCTTTATGGCTACACCTTC.

The chain uses TRBV6-5 and TRBJ2-7, with 10 nucleotides matching TRBD2. Germline V gives CDR1 MNHEY, CDR2 SVGAGI. The CDR3 totals 12 residues. Trimming cost V 10 bases and J 2 bases; bases outside gene matches: 2. DNA for the CDR3: TGTGCCACTAGCGGGAGTCCCTACGAGCAGTACTTC. Translation: CATSGSPYEQYF.

V gene TRBV19 combines with J gene TRBJ2-7; 9 bases fit TRBD1. From germline, CDR1 is LNHDA and CDR2 SQIVND (reference sequence). The trim removed 6 bases at V and 4 bases at J, leaving 4 bases unmatched. This CDR3 has 13 amino acids. The CDR3 DNA reads as TGTGCCAGTAGGGACAGGGGAGAGTACGAGCAGTACTTC. This sequence encodes CASRDRGEYEQYF.

The V gene is TRBV9, the J gene TRBJ2-1, with no clear D. Deletions cut 3 bases from V and 9 bases from J, with 19 bases between. The germline CDR1 and CDR2 sequences are SGDLS and YYNGEE. The CDR3 length is 15 residues. CDR3 residues: CASSARSGRYGEQFF. Here the CDR3 DNA reads TGTGCCAGCAGCGCACGTAGTGGGCGTTACGGTGAGCAGTTCTTC.

The rearrangement links TRBV7-2 to TRBJ2-7; 10 bases fit TRBD2. The germline gives CDR1 SGHTA, CDR2 FQGNSA. This CDR3 comprises 15 residues. With V trimmed by 1 base and J by 7 bases, 7 bases remained unmatched. CDR3 in amino acids: CASSLGLAGVLEQYF. The CDR3 region has the DNA TGTGCCAGCAGCTTAGGGCTAGCGGGAGTTTTAGAGCAGTACTTC. Filled out from reference TRBV7-2 and TRBJ2-7, the complete variable domain reads GAGVSQSPSNKVTEKGKDVELRCDPISGHTALYWYRQSLGQGLEFLIYFQGNSAPDKSGLPSDRFSAERTGGSVSTLTIQRTQQEDSAVYLCASSLGLAGVLEQYFGPGTRLTVT.

This chain joins TRBV7-2 and TRBJ2-7; 11 bases match TRBD2. Unmatched junction bases numbered 4, after V lost 6 bases and J lost 6 bases. The CDR3 covers 13 residues. Germline V gene lookup returns CDR1 SGHTA and CDR2 FQGNSA. This chain's CDR3 is CASRLAGVSEQYF. The CDR3 DNA reads TGTGCCAGCAGACTAGCGGGAGTTTCCGAGCAGTACTTC.

The chain carries TRBV6-5 and TRBJ2-3, with TRBD1 as a possible D gene (6 bases). Per germline, CDR1 MNHEY and CDR2 SVGAGI. Trimming left V 9 bases short and J 4 bases short, with 17 bases between. This CDR3 region has 14 residues. CDR3 sequence: CASRKGVEADTQYF. In DNA, the CDR3 is TGTGCCAGTCGAAAGGGGGTTGAGGCAGATACGCAGTATTTT.